Below are 28 T cell receptor beta chains sequenced from a single sample in a study of CD8 T cells in Susac syndrome. The RNA, about 0.45 to 1 ug, was put through reverse transcription using random hexamers. One entry per CDR3 protein results from TCRdb running MiXCR on the immunoSEQ multiplex PCR reads. The data contain more than 200,000 distinct CDR3 sequences, more than 85% of them singletons. Sequencing was done on a sample of CD8+ T cells from PBMCs. The receptors shown here come from a human donor with multiple sclerosis.

The chain joins TRBV12-3 or TRBV12-4 to TRBJ1-1, with 8 bases fitting TRBD1. V was clipped by 5 bases and J by 7 bases; unmatched bases: 12. This CDR3 region has 15 residues. CDR3 protein: CASSTYRGGDLEAFF. CDR3 nucleotides: TGTGCCAGCAGTACCTACAGGGGGGGAGATCTTGAAGCTTTCTTT.

This chain uses TRBV5-6 with TRBJ2-7; D not certain. Germline-derived CDR1 and CDR2 are SGHDT and YYEEEE. V was clipped by 2 bases and J by 0 bases, with 15 bases between them. There are 16 residues in the CDR3. This CDR3 is CASSLPGGLSSYEQYF. CDR3 DNA: TGTGCCAGCAGCTTACCAGGTGGCCTAAGCTCCTACGAGCAGTACTTC.

This clonotype was seen only a few times. The chain is built from TRBV29-1 and TRBJ1-2; perhaps TRBD1 as D (5 bases). V was trimmed by 4 bases and J by 8 bases, leaving 14 bases between them. CDR1 SQVTM and CDR2 ANQGSEA come from the germline V gene. The length of the CDR3 is 12 residues. The CDR3 nucleotides read TGCAGCGTTGCCCCCGGGGCGTTGGGCTACACCTTC. It specifies CSVAPGALGYTF.

The V call is TRBV14, the J call TRBJ2-4, with 10 bases that match TRBD1. CDR3 size: 14 residues. V shed 4 bases and J 6 bases; nucleotides not matched to a gene: 3. Per germline, CDR1 SGHDN and CDR2 FVKESK. The CDR3 region is CASSPTGGGNIQYF. CDR3 sequence (DNA): TGTGCCAGCAGCCCGACAGGGGGCGGAAACATTCAGTACTTC.

The gene calls are TRBV4-3 and TRBJ2-2; a possible D gene is TRBD2 (6 bases). Per germline, CDR1 LGHNA and CDR2 YSLEER. The V end lost 2 bases, the J end lost 4 bases, and 11 bases lay between the germline ends. This CDR3 spans 15 amino acids. CDR3 loop: CASSQYRSGTGELFF. CDR3 DNA: TGCGCCAGCAGCCAATATCGTAGCGGCACCGGGGAGCTGTTTTTT.

This chain joins TRBV7-9 and TRBJ2-5; TRBD1 matches 10 bases. The CDR3 is 16 amino acids. Losses at the gene ends were 4 bases for V and 5 bases for J; bases not matched to a gene: 10. Germline lookup yields CDR1 SEHNR and CDR2 FQNEAQ (reference sequence). DNA for the CDR3: TGTGCCAGCAGCTCCGGGGGACAGGGGCCCCTGGAGACCCAGTACTTC. The encoded protein is CASSSGGQGPLETQYF.

This clonotype came up once. The chain uses TRBV3-1 and TRBJ2-1, with a weak D call TRBD1 (5 bases). The CDR3 totals 17 residues. Germline V gene lookup returns CDR1 LGHDT and CDR2 YNNKEL (reference sequence). V lost 0 bases to trimming and J lost 0 bases, with 12 bases between them. CDR3: CASSQDWGLSSYNEQFF. Written as DNA, the CDR3 is TGTGCCAGCAGCCAAGATTGGGGCCTAAGCTCCTACAATGAGCAGTTCTTC.

This clonotype has a single count. The chain links TRBV27 to TRBJ2-5; the D call may be TRBD1 or TRBD2 (6 bases each). V lost 2 bases and J 5 bases, leaving 12 bases between the germline ends. The CDR3 sequence is 14 residues long. CDR1 and CDR2 (germline): MNHEY, SMNVEV (reference sequence). The CDR3 region has the DNA TGTGCCAGCAGTTTAGGGGGGCTCGGGGAGACCCAGTACTTC. Protein sequence: CASSLGGLGETQYF.

The V gene is TRBV5-6, the J gene TRBJ1-1; D is unresolved. This CDR3 is built from 14 residues. Trimming removed 7 bases from V and 0 bases from J, with 13 bases in between. Germline CDR1 reads SGHDT; CDR2 reads YYEEEE. For the CDR3, the DNA is TGTGCCAGCCGATTTGGCTACTTGAACACTGAAGCTTTCTTT. Its translation: CASRFGYLNTEAFF.

The rearrangement joins TRBV5-6 to TRBJ1-1, with D maybe TRBD1 (6 bases). V was shortened by 4 bases and J by 0 bases, with 22 bases between the two germline ends. The length of the CDR3 is 18 residues. Germline V CDR1 and CDR2: SGHDT, YYEEEE. The CDR3 region is CASSVLGGEGFMNTEAFF. CDR3 bases: TGTGCCAGCAGCGTGCTAGGGGGTGAGGGGTTTATGAACACTGAAGCTTTCTTT.

The rearrangement links TRBV4-1 to TRBJ1-5; D perhaps matches TRBD1 (5 bases). Trimming left V 4 bases short and J 5 bases short, with 15 bases between. The CDR3 contains 15 residues. CDR1 and CDR2 (germline): MGHRA, YSYEKL. The CDR3 sequence is CASSPGWGEHQPQHF. CDR3 DNA: TGCGCCAGCAGCCCAGGGTGGGGGGAGCATCAGCCCCAGCATTTT.

This sequence joins TRBV7-6 and TRBJ1-5, with TRBD1 as a possible D gene (5 bases). V lost 6 bases and J lost 4, with 10 bases in between. This CDR3 has 13 residues. Per germline, CDR1 SGHVS and CDR2 FNYEAQ. The CDR3 sequence: CASSGGVNQPQHF. CDR3 nucleotides: TGTGCCAGCAGTGGAGGGGTGAATCAGCCCCAGCATTTT.

The CDR3 DNA follows: TGTGCCAGCAGCCCAAAGACCTCGGGCGGGAGGAATGAGCAGTTCTTC. Translating it yields CASSPKTSGGRNEQFF. The rearrangement uses TRBV9 and TRBJ2-1; 8 bases align to TRBD2. The V gene's germline CDR1 is SGDLS and CDR2 YYNGEE. V lost 4 bases and J lost 7; bases outside the gene matches: 13. CDR3 length equals 16 residues.

The rearrangement joins TRBV7-8 to TRBJ2-3, with D possibly matching TRBD2 (5 bases). Germline CDR1 SGHVS, CDR2 FQNEAQ. Deletions cut 2 bases from V and 1 base from J, with 13 bases between. The length of the CDR3 is 16 residues. CDR3 sequence reads: CASSLSTSPRTDTQYF. CDR3 nucleotide sequence: TGTGCCAGCAGCTTATCTACTAGTCCCCGCACAGATACGCAGTATTTT. The whole variable domain, remainder taken from reference TRBV7-8 and TRBJ2-3, is GAGVSQSPRYKVAKRGQDVALRCDPISGHVSLFWYQQALGQGPEFLTYFQNEAQLDKSGLPSDRFFAERPEGSVSTLKIQRTQQEDSAVYLCASSLSTSPRTDTQYFGPGTRLTVL.

The chain recombines TRBV15 with TRBJ2-7; unclear D gene. Per germline, CDR1 LNHNV and CDR2 YYDKDF (reference sequence). Trimming left V 5 bases short and J 0 bases short, with 8 bases between. The CDR3 totals 13 residues. The chain's CDR3 is CATSSVPSYEQYF. CDR3 DNA sequence: TGTGCCACCAGCTCCGTTCCCTCCTACGAGCAGTACTTC.

This chain connects TRBV5-1 to TRBJ2-2; tentatively, D is TRBD1 or TRBD2 (5 bases each). The germline V and J ends were trimmed by 9 bases and 6 bases, with 21 bases remaining between them. There are 15 residues in the CDR3. Germline CDR1 is SGHRS and CDR2 is YFSETQ. The CDR3 region is CATGTGDERPGELFF. The CDR3 DNA reads as TGCGCCACCGGGACCGGGGATGAGCGGCCCGGGGAGCTGTTTTTT.

The chain has TRBV5-4 and TRBJ2-7; TRBD1 matches at 10 bases. With V trimmed by 4 bases and J by 3 bases, 4 bases remained unmatched. The V gene's germline CDR1 is SGHNT and CDR2 YYREEE (reference sequence). The CDR3 spans 14 residues. CDR3 sequence reads: CASSPGTGDYEQYF. CDR3 coding DNA: TGTGCCAGCAGCCCTGGGACAGGGGACTACGAGCAGTACTTC. Full variable domain (rest looked up from reference TRBV5-4 and TRBJ2-7): ETGVTQSPTHLIKTRGQQVTLRCSSQSGHNTVSWYQQALGQGPQFIFQYYREEENGRGNFPPRFSGLQFPNYSSELNVNALELDDSALYLCASSPGTGDYEQYFGPGTRLTVT.

The chain carries TRBV18 and TRBJ2-1; 10 nucleotides align to TRBD2. Unmatched junction bases numbered 2, after V lost 0 bases and J lost 3 bases. CDR3 length: 16 residues. Per germline, CDR1 KGHSH and CDR2 LQKENI. The CDR3 region is CASSPPLAGYYNEQFF. The CDR3 nucleotides are TGTGCCAGCTCACCACCACTAGCGGGATACTACAATGAGCAGTTCTTC.

CDR3 in DNA: TGTGCCAGCAGCTTAGGTCAAGCGGGGGGGCATTACGAGCAGTACTTC. It translates to CASSLGQAGGHYEQYF. This chain uses TRBV7-2 with TRBJ2-7, with TRBD2 matching over 10 bases. CDR3 size: 16 residues. Germline assignment: CDR1 SGHTA and CDR2 FQGNSA. With V trimmed by 1 base and J by 4 bases, 7 bases remained unmatched.

J is TRBJ2-2 and V is TRBV7-2, with no clear D. With 0 bases removed from V and 1 base from J, the gap between germline ends came to 6 bases. The V gene's germline CDR1 is SGHTA and CDR2 FQGNSA. The CDR3 is 15 amino acids. The CDR3 bases are TGTGCCAGCAGCTTAGCCGGCGGGAACACCGGGGAGCTGTTTTTT. Translation gives CASSLAGGNTGELFF.

The CDR3 loop is CASSPKAGRGTDTQYF. For the CDR3, the DNA is TGTGCCAGCAGCCCGAAAGCGGGGAGAGGCACAGATACGCAGTATTTT. This chain connects TRBV13 to TRBJ2-3, with 7 bases identical to TRBD2. Trimming at V came to 5 bases and at J to 1 base, leaving 9 bases not matched to a gene. Germline loops: CDR1 PRHDT, CDR2 FYEKMQ (reference sequence). There are 16 residues in the CDR3.

The chain carries TRBV20-1 and TRBJ2-3; the match to TRBD1 covers 8 bases. CDR3 length: 16 amino acids. J gave up 3 bases and V 0 bases, and 8 bases lay outside the gene matches. CDR1 DFQATT and CDR2 SNEGSKA come from the germline V gene (reference sequence). CDR3 sequence: CSARDRGDRGTDTQYF. The CDR3 DNA reads as TGCAGTGCTAGAGATAGGGGAGACAGGGGTACAGATACGCAGTATTTT.

The gene calls are TRBV6-2 or TRBV6-3 and TRBJ2-2; 7 bases match TRBD2. Germline lookup yields CDR1 MNHEY and CDR2 SVGEGT. Losses at the gene ends were 4 bases for V and 4 bases for J; bases not matched to a gene: 6. The CDR3 length is 15 residues. In DNA, the CDR3 is TGTGCCAGCAGTTCCCTAGCGGAGAGCACCGGGGAGCTGTTTTTT. Its protein is CASSSLAESTGELFF.

CDR3 nucleotides: TGTGCCAGCAGTCAAGACGGGGAACGACGGGAGCAGTACTTC. It encodes CASSQDGERREQYF. The chain links TRBV6-2 or TRBV6-3 to TRBJ2-7; TRBD2 might be the D (5 bases). Germline V lookup: CDR1 MNHEY, CDR2 SVGEGT. V lost 5 bases and J lost 7, with 18 bases in between. CDR3 length equals 14 residues.

This rearrangement joins TRBV5-4 to TRBJ1-1; 7 bases map to TRBD1. V lost 4 bases and J lost 3; bases outside the gene matches: 6. Germline CDR1 SGHNT, CDR2 YYREEE (reference sequence). This CDR3 has 14 amino acids. CDR3 sequence: CASSPGGGDTEAFF. CDR3 bases: TGTGCCAGCAGCCCAGGGGGTGGGGACACTGAAGCTTTCTTT.

This chain connects TRBV7-9 to TRBJ1-2, with a weak D call TRBD1 (5 bases). Germline assignment: CDR1 SEHNR and CDR2 FQNEAQ (reference sequence). The germline V and J ends were trimmed by 4 bases and 4 bases, with 16 bases remaining between them. This CDR3 is 15 amino acids long. Written as DNA, the CDR3 is TGTGCCAGCAGCTCCACCCAGGGCCACAGCTATGGCTACACCTTC. The encoded protein is CASSSTQGHSYGYTF. Filled out from reference TRBV7-9 and TRBJ1-2, the complete variable domain reads DTGVSQNPRHKITKRGQNVTFRCDPISEHNRLYWYRQTLGQGPEFLTYFQNEAQLEKSRLLSDRFSAERPKGSFSTLEIQRTEQGDSAMYLCASSSTQGHSYGYTFGSGTRLTVV.

This clonotype showed up just once. This chain links TRBV20-1 with TRBJ2-1; 15 positions agree with TRBD2. Germline trimming cut 6 bases from V and 3 bases from J; bases unmatched to any gene: 9. The V gene's germline CDR1 is DFQATT and CDR2 SNEGSKA (reference sequence). The CDR3 extends over 17 amino acids. CDR3 amino acids: CSALFRTSGRDYNEQFF. In DNA form, the CDR3 reads TGCAGTGCCCTATTCCGGACTAGCGGGAGGGACTACAATGAGCAGTTCTTC.

V gene TRBV12-3 or TRBV12-4 combines with J gene TRBJ2-3, with D possibly being TRBD1 (6 bases). The CDR3 totals 15 residues. Trimming removed 5 bases at V and 1 base at J, with 13 bases between. This CDR3 is CASSGQKTGTDTQYF. The CDR3, as DNA: TGTGCCAGCAGTGGACAGAAAACAGGCACAGATACGCAGTATTTT.